These 32 T cell receptor beta chains came from one sample sequenced in a study of T cell clonality in common variable immunodeficiency. The repertoire was sequenced with immunoSEQ multiplex PCR; TCRdb's copy has only in-frame clones and lacks some. There are approximately 44,000 clones in the sample, none observed a single time. The sample consisted of peripheral blood mononuclear cells. Receptors originate from a person aged 18-69 years in good health.

In this sample, this clone turned up many times. The read terminates 3 residues ahead of where the CDR3 ends, so the germline J gene completes it. This chain links TRBV6-4 with TRBJ2-6, with TRBD2 identical over 12 bases. V lost 0 bases, J lost 0 bases, and 0 bases stayed unmatched. Per the germline V gene, CDR1 is MRHNA and CDR2 is SNTAGT. The CDR3 is 18 amino acids. The covered CDR3 bases are TGTGCCAGCAGTGACTCGACTAGCGGGAGCTCTGGGGCCAACGTC. Translating it yields CASSDSTSGSSGANV. The whole CDR3 is CASSDSTSGSSGANVLTF.

Details on this clone: The sequence runs out 3 residues before the end of the CDR3; the remainder is reconstructed from the germline J gene. The chain couples TRBV20-1 to TRBJ2-5; 8 bases agree with TRBD2. CDR1 is DFQATT and CDR2 is SNEGSKA in the germline V gene (reference sequence). The V and J ends lost 6 bases and 5 bases, in that order; junction bases with no gene match: 5. The CDR3 has 12 amino acids. CDR3 DNA, as far as it was read: TGCAGTGCCAAGCGGGGGCAGGAGACC. It translates to CSAKRGQET. The entire CDR3 sequence reads CSAKRGQETQYF.

This clone was found many times. The CDR3 goes on 3 residues after the read ends, and that part is filled in from the germline J gene. This chain links TRBV28 with TRBJ1-2, with D unresolved. Germline CDR1 is MDHEN and CDR2 is SYDVKM. This CDR3 contains 11 residues. Trimming removed 4 bases from V and 4 bases from J, with 4 bases in between. CDR3 DNA, as far as it was read: TGTGCCAGCAGTTCTTCCTATGGC. It is translated as CASSSSYG. The whole CDR3 region reads CASSSSYGYTF.

This clone was recorded at least ten times. Read data end 3 residues before the CDR3 end; the end is taken from the germline J gene. This rearrangement joins TRBV20-1 to TRBJ1-1; D is possibly TRBD1 (6 bases). CDR1 and CDR2 (germline): DFQATT, SNEGSKA (reference sequence). Trimming cost V 1 base and J 1 base, with 10 bases left between them. The CDR3 extends over 14 amino acids. The CDR3 is CSARAPGENTEAFF. Partial CDR3 DNA: TGCAGTGCTAGAGCCCCAGGGGAGAACACTGAA.

The DNA read from the CDR3 is TGTGCCATCAACCCCGGCCTAGAGGATTCGCTCGAG. It translates to CAINPGLEDSLE. The entire CDR3 sequence reads CAINPGLEDSLEQYF. The rearrangement uses TRBV10-3 and TRBJ2-7; D not resolved. The read stops 3 residues short of the end of the CDR3; the missing end is completed from the germline J gene. Per the germline V gene, CDR1 is ENHRY and CDR2 is SYGVKD. The CDR3 totals 15 residues. V dropped 7 bases and J dropped 6 bases, with 22 bases sitting between them.

This clone was seen repeatedly, ten times or more. The CDR3 DNA, read in part, is TGTGCCATCAGCAAGACAGGGGGTTTCACTGAA. It codes for CAISKTGGFTE. The whole CDR3 protein reads CAISKTGGFTEAFF. J is TRBJ1-1 and V is TRBV10-3; 9 nucleotides match TRBD1. The CDR3 end is not reached by the read, which stops 3 residues before it; the germline J gene fills it in. With V trimmed by 6 bases and J by 4 bases, 6 bases remained unmatched. The CDR3 covers 14 residues. The germline CDR1 and CDR2 sequences are ENHRY and SYGVKD.

This clone was counted at least ten times. The CDR3 end is not reached by the read, which stops 3 residues before it; the germline J gene fills it in. Other DNA variants within this sample encode the same CDR3. The genes are TRBV7-3 and TRBJ2-1; D possibly corresponds to TRBD2 (6 bases). Germline CDR1 is SGHTA and CDR2 is FQGTGA. Trimming removed 0 bases at V and 3 bases at J, with 6 bases between. This CDR3 contains 14 residues. The covered CDR3 bases are TGTGCCAGCAGCTTAACCGGGGGCTACAATGAG. Translation gives CASSLTGGYNE. The CDR3 as a whole reads CASSLTGGYNEQFF.

Details on this clone: Read coverage stops 3 residues before the CDR3 terminus; the germline J gene supplies the remainder. V usage is TRBV10-3 and J usage is TRBJ2-5, with D perhaps TRBD1 (5 bases). V lost 5 bases and J lost 2, with 9 bases in between. The germline V gene has CDR1 ENHRY and CDR2 SYGVKD. This CDR3 contains 13 residues. The CDR3 here is CAISSRQQETQYF. The sequenced CDR3 bases are TGTGCCATCAGTTCGCGACAGCAAGAGACC.

The table lists this clone with many counts. The CDR3 end is not reached by the read, which stops 3 residues before it; the germline J gene fills it in. Other DNA sequences in the sample encode the same CDR3. J is TRBJ1-1 and V is TRBV20-1; TRBD1 might be the D (5 bases). This CDR3 spans 14 amino acids. V lost 0 bases, J lost 2 bases, and 10 bases lay in between. Germline V gene lookup returns CDR1 DFQATT and CDR2 SNEGSKA (reference sequence). The CDR3 sequence is CSARDRVINTEAFF. CDR3 bases read: TGCAGTGCTAGAGACAGGGTGATAAACACTGAA.

On this clone: Sequencing ends 3 residues short of the CDR3 end; the germline J gene provides the rest. V usage is TRBV4-2 and J usage is TRBJ2-5; 8 positions match TRBD2. The CDR3 loop spans 17 amino acids. J lost 1 base, V lost 1 base, and 8 bases had no gene match. Germline CDR1 and CDR2: LGHNA and YNFKEQ. The CDR3 region is CASSQVARGVLQETQYF. The DNA read from the CDR3 is TGTGCCAGCAGCCAAGTCGCGCGGGGGGTCCTCCAAGAGACC.

The sample holds a few counts of this clone. Read coverage stops 3 residues before the CDR3 terminus; the germline J gene supplies the remainder. V and J are TRBV20-1 and TRBJ1-2; 7 bases line up with TRBD1. The germline gives CDR1 DFQATT, CDR2 SNEGSKA (reference sequence). This CDR3 comprises 13 residues. The J segment lost 7 bases and the V segment lost 0 bases, leaving 5 bases of the junction unmatched. CDR3 amino acids: CSARDTGDGGYTF. Partial CDR3 DNA: TGCAGTGCTAGAGACACAGGGGACGGTGGC.

This clone has at least ten counts. The read terminates 3 residues ahead of where the CDR3 ends, so the germline J gene completes it. V usage is TRBV5-1 and J usage is TRBJ1-6; D is possibly TRBD1 (5 bases). This CDR3 spans 16 amino acids. V lost 6 bases and J 8 bases, leaving 21 bases between the germline ends. Germline V lookup: CDR1 SGHRS, CDR2 YFSETQ. CDR3 bases read: TGCGCCAGCACGGTTGGAGACAGCTCTAGGGATTCACCC. It yields the protein CASTVGDSSRDSP. The whole CDR3 is CASTVGDSSRDSPLHF.

This clone has ten or more counts. CDR3 region: CASSLDMGGLQPQHF. The CDR3 bases that were read are TGTGCCAGCTCACTGGACATGGGAGGGCTTCAGCCC. The chain carries TRBV18 and TRBJ1-5; tentatively, D is TRBD1 (5 bases). The read stops 3 residues short of the end of the CDR3; the missing end is completed from the germline J gene. There are 15 residues in the CDR3. The V end was cut by 4 bases, the J end by 6 bases, with 16 bases between. CDR1 and CDR2 from the germline V gene are KGHSH and LQKENI. Full variable domain (remainder filled in from reference TRBV18 and TRBJ1-5): NAGVMQNPRHLVRRRGQEARLRCSPMKGHSHVYWYRQLPEEGLKFMVYLQKENIIDESGMPKERFSAEFPKEGPSILRIQQVVRGDSAAYFCASSLDMGGLQPQHFGDGTRLSIL.

This clone was seen ten or more times. The read finishes 3 residues shy of the CDR3 end, and the germline J gene is used to complete it. The rearrangement uses TRBV7-9 and TRBJ1-1, with D maybe TRBD1 (5 bases). The CDR3 loop spans 13 amino acids. Germline CDR1 reads SEHNR; CDR2 reads FQNEAQ (reference sequence). Trimming cost V 1 base and J 5 bases, with 8 bases left between them. Incomplete CDR3 DNA: TGTGCCAGCAGCTTAGAAGGGGAAACTGAA. It is translated as CASSLEGETE. The complete CDR3 sequence is CASSLEGETEAFF.

This clone came up many times. With the read ending 3 residues before the CDR3 end, the germline J gene is used to fill in that end. The V call is TRBV4-1, the J call TRBJ1-1; D gene uncertain. The length of the CDR3 is 12 residues. V was shortened by 0 bases and J by 5 bases, with 4 bases between the two germline ends. CDR1 and CDR2 from the germline V gene are MGHRA and YSYEKL. The sequenced part of the CDR3 DNA is TGCGCCAGCAGCCAAGACCCGACTGAA. Encoded protein: CASSQDPTE. The CDR3, in full, reads CASSQDPTEAFF.

This clone has a count of ten or more. The read terminates 3 residues ahead of where the CDR3 ends, so the germline J gene completes it. The genes are TRBV19 and TRBJ2-7; TRBD2 is a possible D gene (5 bases). There are 13 residues in the CDR3. With 3 bases removed from V and 4 bases from J, the gap between germline ends came to 10 bases. Germline V gene data show CDR1 as LNHDA and CDR2 as SQIVND (reference sequence). This chain's CDR3 is CASSIGLGYEQYF. The CDR3 DNA, read in part, is TGTGCCAGTAGTATCGGACTGGGATACGAG.

This clone appeared many times. The CDR3 goes on 3 residues after the read ends, and that part is filled in from the germline J gene. The rearrangement uses TRBV20-1 and TRBJ1-6, with 7 nucleotides matching TRBD1. Germline values: CDR1 DFQATT, CDR2 SNEGSKA (reference sequence). Unmatched junction bases numbered 10, after V lost 2 bases and J lost 0 bases. The CDR3 runs 18 residues. CDR3 DNA (partial): TGCAGTGCTAGACGACGGACAGGTACCAGCTCCTATAATTCACCC. Translated, it gives CSARRRTGTSSYNSP. The whole CDR3 sequence reads CSARRRTGTSSYNSPLHF.

Relative to its sample, this clone is medium-sized. The sequence runs out 3 residues before the end of the CDR3; the remainder is reconstructed from the germline J gene. The V call is TRBV20-1, the J call TRBJ2-1, with D possibly matching TRBD1 (6 bases). The V gene's germline CDR1 is DFQATT and CDR2 SNEGSKA (reference sequence). CDR3 length: 15 residues. Trimming stripped 0 bases from V and 2 bases from J, with 11 bases between. CDR3: CSARDVRDTYNEQFF. The CDR3 DNA, read in part, is TGCAGTGCTAGAGATGTACGGGACACCTACAATGAG.

There are many counts of this clone. The sequence runs out 3 residues before the end of the CDR3; the remainder is reconstructed from the germline J gene. This sequence joins TRBV5-1 and TRBJ1-1; tentative D call: TRBD1 (6 bases). The germline CDR1 and CDR2 sequences are SGHRS and YFSETQ. The length of the CDR3 is 15 residues. V was cut by 0 bases and J by 1 base, with 10 bases left in between. The DNA read from the CDR3 is TGCGCCAGCAGCTTGGGGGACACCCGGAACACTGAA. It translates to CASSLGDTRNTE. The whole CDR3 sequence is CASSLGDTRNTEAFF.

This clone was counted many times. Coverage ceases 3 residues before the CDR3 finishes, and the germline J gene fills in the end. This chain links TRBV9 with TRBJ2-1; 11 nucleotides align to TRBD2. Losses at the gene ends were 4 bases for V and 5 bases for J; bases not matched to a gene: 5. The CDR3 length is 15 residues. From germline, CDR1 is SGDLS and CDR2 YYNGEE. The CDR3 sequence is CASSQRLAGNNEQFF. The covered CDR3 bases are TGTGCCAGCAGCCAAAGACTAGCGGGGAACAATGAG.

This clone was recorded at least ten times. The read halts 3 residues ahead of the CDR3 end, with the missing end drawn from the germline J gene. The V gene is TRBV29-1, the J gene TRBJ1-2; perhaps TRBD1 as D (5 bases). From germline, CDR1 is SQVTM and CDR2 ANQGSEA. The CDR3 is made up of 13 amino acids. Between the trimmed V and J ends, which lost 3 bases and 4 bases, there was a span of 12 bases. The DNA read from the CDR3 is TGCAGCGTTGATAAGGACATGGGCTATGGC. Translating it yields CSVDKDMGYG. The whole CDR3 is CSVDKDMGYGYTF.

This clone was seen repeatedly, ten times or more. With the read ending 3 residues before the CDR3 end, the germline J gene is used to fill in that end. This chain connects TRBV18 to TRBJ2-5, with 8 nucleotides matching TRBD1. J lost 5 bases, V lost 4 bases, and 12 bases had no gene match. CDR3 length equals 16 residues. Germline CDR1 and CDR2: KGHSH and LQKENI. The covered CDR3 bases are TGTGCCAGCTCACGCCGGGCAGGGGGCACGTTGGAGACC. Amino acid sequence: CASSRRAGGTLET. The whole CDR3 protein reads CASSRRAGGTLETQYF.

This clone came up many times. The read gets to within 3 residues of the CDR3 end, and the germline J gene fills in the rest. The V gene is TRBV18, the J gene TRBJ2-2, with D maybe TRBD1 (6 bases). The V end lost 4 bases, the J end lost 2 bases, and 8 bases lay between the germline ends. CDR3 length equals 14 residues. Looked up from germline, CDR1 is KGHSH and CDR2 is LQKENI. Incomplete CDR3 DNA: TGTGCCAGCTCACGGGACAAAAACACCGGGGAG. This encodes CASSRDKNTGE. The entire CDR3 protein is CASSRDKNTGELFF.

This clone was detected ten times or more. The CDR3 end falls 3 residues outside the read, so it is completed with the germline J gene. The rearrangement links TRBV2 to TRBJ2-1; 12 positions match TRBD2. The V gene's germline CDR1 is SNHLY and CDR2 FYNNEI. V lost 6 bases to trimming and J lost 6 bases; unmatched junction nucleotides: 3. This CDR3 is 14 amino acids long. The chain's CDR3 is CASRAGLAGNEQFF. The DNA read from the CDR3 is TGTGCCAGCAGGGCGGGACTAGCGGGCAATGAG.

This clone was recorded many times. The read halts 3 residues ahead of the CDR3 end, with the missing end drawn from the germline J gene. The chain has TRBV20-1 and TRBJ2-3; D is perhaps TRBD2 (6 bases). CDR1 and CDR2 from the germline V gene are DFQATT and SNEGSKA (reference sequence). Trimming took off 6 bases at V and 2 bases at J, with 18 bases between the two ends. The length of the CDR3 is 15 residues. The CDR3 sequence: CSATPRVADTDTQYF. The sequenced CDR3 bases are TGCAGTGCCACTCCTCGGGTAGCGGACACAGATACG.

This clone was seen ten or more times. The read stops 3 residues short of the end of the CDR3; the missing end is completed from the germline J gene. This chain links TRBV18 with TRBJ2-7, with 7 bases that match TRBD1. This CDR3 is built from 14 residues. The V gene's germline CDR1 is KGHSH and CDR2 LQKENI. V gave up 6 bases and J gave up 1 base; unmatched junction bases: 6. CDR3 residues: CASSPTGSSYEQYF. The sequenced CDR3 bases are TGTGCCAGCTCTCCGACAGGGTCGTCCTACGAG.

At least ten counts were recorded for this clone. The read ends 3 residues shy of where the CDR3 ends; the end is completed using the germline J gene. This chain joins TRBV5-1 and TRBJ2-3; 8 bases align to TRBD1. The V gene end was trimmed by 2 bases and the J gene end by 5 bases; junction bases not matched to a gene: 1. The CDR3 totals 13 residues. CDR1 is SGHRS, CDR2 YFSETQ, per germline. CDR3 DNA, as far as it was read: TGCGCCAGCAGCTTCACAGGGGGAGATACG. It is translated as CASSFTGGDT. The whole CDR3 sequence is CASSFTGGDTQYF.

This clone was observed at least ten times. The observed sequence ends 3 residues before the CDR3 terminus, with the missing tail filled in from the germline J gene. This chain uses TRBV20-1 with TRBJ2-3; the match to TRBD1 covers 9 bases. Trimming took 5 bases from V and 0 from J; bases not matched to a gene: 6. Germline V gene lookup returns CDR1 DFQATT and CDR2 SNEGSKA (reference sequence). The length of the CDR3 is 15 residues. The chain's CDR3 is CSAPTGTGSTDTQYF. The covered CDR3 bases are TGCAGTGCTCCGACCGGGACAGGGAGCACAGATACG.

This clone has just a few counts. The missing CDR3 end, 3 residues past where the read stops, is filled in from the germline J gene. The rearrangement joins TRBV11-3 to TRBJ1-4; no clear D gene. V lost 4 bases, J lost 8 bases, and 8 bases lay in between. The germline CDR1 and CDR2 sequences are SGHNT and YENEEA. The CDR3 is 12 amino acids. The sequenced part of the CDR3 DNA is TGTGCCAGCAGCTCTTCTAGGGAAAAA. Protein product: CASSSSREK. The complete CDR3 sequence is CASSSSREKLFF.

This clone appeared many times. The observed sequence ends 3 residues before the CDR3 terminus, with the missing tail filled in from the germline J gene. The gene calls are TRBV5-1 and TRBJ1-6; D is undetermined. The CDR3 length is 12 residues. Germline V CDR1 and CDR2: SGHRS, YFSETQ. The sequenced CDR3 bases are TGCGCCAGCAGCTTGAACGGCGGGGCC. This translates into CASSLNGGA. The whole CDR3 region reads CASSLNGGALHF. The full variable domain, with the rest looked up from reference TRBV5-1 and TRBJ1-6, is KAGVTQTPRYLIKTRGQQVTLSCSPISGHRSVSWYQQTPGQGLQFLFEYFSETQRNKGNFPGRFSGRQFSNSRSEMNVSTLELGDSALYLCASSLNGGALHFGNGTRLTVT.

This clone was observed many times. The read is 3 residues too short to cover the CDR3 end, so that end is filled in from the germline J gene. The J gene is TRBJ2-2, the V gene TRBV10-3; 10 bases agree with TRBD1. The germline gives CDR1 ENHRY, CDR2 SYGVKD. The V gene end was trimmed by 2 bases and the J gene end by 5 bases; junction bases not matched to a gene: 8. The CDR3 extends over 17 amino acids. CDR3 DNA, as far as it was read: TGTGCCATCAGTGAGCCGGGACAGGGGATTGGGACCGGGGAG. Amino acid sequence: CAISEPGQGIGTGE. The entire CDR3 protein reads CAISEPGQGIGTGELFF.

Many counts were recorded for this clone. The read terminates 3 residues before the CDR3 end, so the remaining end is supplied by the germline J gene. This chain uses TRBV5-4 with TRBJ1-1, with 8 bases identical to TRBD1. The CDR3 sequence is 11 residues long. Germline assignment: CDR1 SGHNT and CDR2 YYREEE (reference sequence). After removal of 10 bases from V and 4 bases from J, the junction contained 3 bases not matched to a gene. CDR3 bases read: TGTGCCTGGACAGGGAGCACTGAA. It translates to CAWTGSTE. The full CDR3 reads CAWTGSTEAFF.